At least ten counts were recorded for the clone carrying this TCR beta chain. What it binds is not known. The data were obtained in a study of T cells in Graves' hyperthyroidism and ophthalmopathy. Exclusions: uncontrolled infection, other autoimmune disease, pregnancy, lactation. Clinical symptoms, serum thyroxine and TRAb, thyroid ultrasound and orbital computed tomography were used for the diagnoses. It was less than 13 ml of fresh peripheral blood that supplied the PBMCs. From RNA transcripts, TCR beta CDR3 regions were amplified. RT-PCR in the first round (using the HTBI primer set) targeted the TCR CDR3. MiXCR, applied by TCRdb to the multiplex PCR reads, yields one record per CDR3 protein. The sample records roughly 630,000 distinct CDR3 sequences, around 14% being singletons. General study points: Blood also contained most expanded thyroid clonotypes above 0.001.

CDR1 and CDR2 from the germline V gene are SEHNR and FQNEAQ (reference sequence). The trim removed 1 base at V and 9 bases at J, leaving 7 bases unmatched. The CDR3 runs 15 residues. Sequencing used blood. The sequence was obtained from a woman aged 30 to 39 with Graves' hyperthyroidism. The chain has TRBV7-9 and TRBJ2-1; 9 positions agree with TRBD2. In DNA, the CDR3 is TGTGCCAGCAGCTTAGGCGGGAGGGCCTTCGGTGAGCAGTTCTTC. Amino acids: CASSLGGRAFGEQFF.